A selection of T cell receptor beta chains follows, all from one sample in a study of CD8 T cells in Susac syndrome. In TCRdb, the immunoSEQ multiplex PCR reads were re-called with MiXCR into one record per CDR3 protein. The sample consists of about 180,000 distinct CDR3 sequences, 85% to 95% of them appearing once. The sequenced sample consisted of CD4+ T cells from PBMCs. These receptors came from a human donor with Susac syndrome. Both conserved end residues are part of each CDR3. D genes are given only for firm matches. Clone sizes are given selectively: once, few, many, or a class where the clone is expanded.

j_call | clone_size | v_call | d_call | cdr3_aa | cdr3_nt
TRBJ2-1 | . | TRBV2 | . | CASSDSRQFF | TGTGCCAGCAGTGACTCGAGGCAGTTCTTC
TRBJ2-1 | once | TRBV25-1 | . | CASRWGANEQFF | TGTGCCAGCAGATGGGGGGCTAATGAGCAGTTCTTC
TRBJ2-2 | . | TRBV25-1 | . | CASSMYGNGELFF | TGTGCCAGCAGTATGTACGGGAACGGGGAGCTGTTTTTT
TRBJ1-1 | . | TRBV3-1 | . | CASREGYLNTEAFF | TGTGCCAGCAGGGAGGGATATTTGAACACTGAAGCTTTCTTT
TRBJ2-1 | once | TRBV20-1 | TRBD2 | CSASSAGGINEQFF | TGCAGTGCCTCGTCTGCGGGGGGGATCAATGAGCAGTTCTTC
TRBJ2-7 | . | TRBV5-1 | TRBD1 | CASGGRGPYEQYF | TGCGCGTCAGGAGGCAGGGGGCCCTACGAGCAGTACTTC
TRBJ2-6 | once | TRBV7-2 | . | CASSQTGPGANVLTF | TGTGCCAGCAGCCAGACGGGGCCCGGGGCCAACGTCCTGACTTTC
TRBJ2-3 | . | TRBV2 | TRBD1 | CASSAETGGVIDTQYF | TGTGCCAGCTCAGCCGAGACAGGGGGCGTGATAGATACGCAGTATTTT
TRBJ1-2 | . | TRBV29-1 | TRBD1 | CSAGTGEKGYGYTF | TGCAGCGCCGGGACAGGGGAAAAAGGTTATGGCTACACCTTC
TRBJ2-1 | . | TRBV10-3 | TRBD2 | CAISESVAGGYNEQFF | TGTGCCATCAGTGAGTCCGTAGCGGGGGGCTACAATGAGCAGTTCTTC
TRBJ1-1 | once | TRBV5-4 | TRBD1 | CASSSRTGAGEAFF | TGTGCCAGCAGCTCCCGGACAGGGGCTGGTGAAGCTTTCTTT
TRBJ2-1 | . | TRBV24-1 | TRBD2 | CATSDLPGRGDEQFF | TGTGCCACCAGTGATTTGCCAGGGAGGGGCGATGAGCAGTTCTTC
TRBJ2-1 | . | TRBV20-1 | TRBD2 | CSARPRGEWTSGVYEQFF | TGCAGTGCTAGACCCAGGGGGGAGTGGACTAGCGGGGTCTATGAGCAGTTCTTC
TRBJ1-1 | . | TRBV29-1 | . | CSVDRIGNTEAFF | TGCAGCGTTGACCGGATTGGGAACACTGAAGCTTTCTTT
TRBJ2-5 | . | TRBV20-1 | TRBD2 | CSAGGLAGGETETQYF | TGCAGTGCTGGAGGACTAGCGGGGGGCGAAACGGAGACCCAGTACTTC
TRBJ1-5 | . | TRBV19 | . | CASRPRGALNQPQHF | TGTGCCAGCCGACCCCGAGGCGCACTCAATCAGCCCCAGCATTTT
TRBJ1-6 | . | TRBV19 | TRBD1 | CASSLYRGLGSPLHF | TGTGCCAGTAGTCTCTACAGGGGTTTGGGTTCACCCCTCCACTTT
TRBJ1-1 | . | TRBV25-1 | . | CASSPMRGTEAFF | TGTGCCAGCAGCCCCATGAGGGGCACTGAAGCTTTCTTT
TRBJ1-2 | . | TRBV14 | . | CASSQGGAGYGYTF | TGTGCCAGCAGCCAAGGAGGGGCGGGATACGGCTACACCTTC
TRBJ1-6 | . | TRBV30 | TRBD1 | CAWSAGTGYNSPLHF | TGTGCCTGGAGTGCCGGGACAGGGTATAATTCACCCCTCCACTTT
TRBJ1-5 | . | TRBV11-2 | . | CASSLDRWGRNQPQHF | TGTGCCAGCAGCTTAGATAGGTGGGGCAGGAATCAGCCCCAGCATTTT
TRBJ2-7 | . | TRBV5-1 | . | CASSLGTLDYEQYF | TGCGCCAGCAGCTTGGGAACCTTAGACTACGAGCAGTACTTC